The rows below give T cell receptor beta chains drawn from one sample of a study of blood T cell repertoires in COVID-19. The protocol was immunoSEQ multiplex PCR, while the TCRdb copy is restricted to in-frame clones and leaves out a portion. Of approximately 210,000 clones listed, about 86% are singletons. Sequencing used PBMCs or T cells enriched from blood (not recorded which). The receptors were gathered from a woman aged 45-60 years with acute COVID-19. Both conserved end residues are trimmed from each CDR3.

j_gene,v_gene,len,CDR3aa
TRBJ1-6,TRBV6-5,13,ASSYEGALLSPLH
TRBJ2-1,TRBV11-3,14,ASSLEGTSRYNEQF
TRBJ1-4,TRBV12-5,19,ASGLATTLSHRVATNEKLF
TRBJ1-2,TRBV28,12,ASSPNQGSYGYT
TRBJ2-1,TRBV11-3,12,ASRGGLSYNEQF
TRBJ1-1,TRBV10-3,11,AIGSRGNTEAF
TRBJ1-3,TRBV7-9,14,ASSFAGASTGNTIY
TRBJ1-3,TRBV19,15,ASSFRYSGTGRDTIY
TRBJ2-7,TRBV29-1,9,SVGGSYEQY
TRBJ1-3,TRBV7-2,16,ASSYSPGQQSSGNTIY
TRBJ2-6,TRBV19,11,ASTNSGANVLT
TRBJ2-6,TRBV27,16,ASSRTGHPDFGANVLT
TRBJ1-1,TRBV2,10,ASSRTNTEAF
TRBJ1-1,TRBV18,14,ASSPVSLVGGTEAF
TRBJ1-3,TRBV20-1,9,KGAYGNTIY
TRBJ2-2,TRBV12-3/TRBV12-4,11,ASSLPGAGELF
TRBJ2-5,TRBV3-1/TRBV3-2,14,ASSRQLAGGQETQY
TRBJ2-7,TRBV28,14,ASSLPVWRTPYEQY
TRBJ1-1,TRBV6-1,14,ASSERGDRENTEAF
TRBJ2-7,TRBV6-5,11,ASSYSGPYEQY
TRBJ1-6,TRBV28,13,ASSPWTGKNSPLH
TRBJ2-7,TRBV6-5,13,ASSGRDRGSYEQY
TRBJ1-6,TRBV9,12,ASSAQQGNSPLH
TRBJ1-5,TRBV21-1,16,ASSKCGQGSYSNQPQH
TRBJ2-1,TRBV3-1/TRBV3-2,12,ASSQLRQDNEQF
TRBJ1-5,TRBV11-1,11,ASSYDRGQPQH
TRBJ1-2,TRBV18,11,ASSTGGARGYT
TRBJ2-6,TRBV27,15,ASSLDRLYSGANVLT
TRBJ2-1,TRBV13,12,ASSLGGQGFEQF
TRBJ1-1,TRBV7-2,12,ASSLLGGNTEAF
TRBJ2-5,TRBV3-1/TRBV3-2,14,ASSQGSGTYQETQY
TRBJ2-5,TRBV15,13,ATSSQLAGVETQY
TRBJ1-6,TRBV27,15,ASSLTQSYSYNSPLH
TRBJ2-3,TRBV27,16,ASSASAGGPARTDTQY
TRBJ1-5,TRBV10-1,13,ASSREGSTGQPQH
TRBJ2-5,TRBV18,13,ASSPQGQGMEVQY
TRBJ2-1,TRBV30,13,AWTLGGSYYNEQF
TRBJ2-7,TRBV30,16,AWSGITGGSRISYEQY
TRBJ2-3,TRBV6-5,12,ASSYGRGVETQY
TRBJ2-1,TRBV6-6,13,ATAGGAGGPGEQF
TRBJ2-3,TRBV11-3,13,ASSLGAGAADTQY
TRBJ2-5,TRBV7-2,12,ASSFGGGQETQY
TRBJ1-4,TRBV28,12,ASSLSSSNEKLF
TRBJ1-1,TRBV27,11,ASSFFSGTEAF
TRBJ2-1,TRBV7-2,15,ASSQTAGTGGYNEQF
TRBJ1-5,TRBV2,13,ASIERVGRNQPQH
TRBJ2-2,TRBV6-5,12,ASRGGSNTGELF
TRBJ2-5,TRBV29-1,15,SVELNGDWTGEETQY